The TCR beta chain under discussion was sequenced for a study of cytomegalovirus exposure and HLA in healthy donors. The V gene's germline CDR1 is SGHTA and CDR2 FQGNSA. The ends were cut back, 5 bases at V and 3 bases at J, with 10 bases in the middle. The CDR3 is 13 residues long. In regard to this clone: Its matching antigen is unknown.

Study-wide points: The later analysis indicated that the majority of CMV-associated TCR beta chains appeared HLA-restricted. In all likelihood, a cluster of highly shared sequence variants was a sequencing artifact.

In the PCR, 60 Vbeta and 13 Jbeta primers were used. Profiled with immunoSEQ multiplex PCR; TCRdb holds only in-frame clones, not every one. Of over 25,000 clones in the sample, around 64% were seen once. Sequenced: PBMCs. The TCR was taken from a woman aged 45 to 65 in good health and CMV-seronegative. V gene TRBV7-2 combines with J gene TRBJ1-1; no definite D call. CDR3 residues: CASSPNSYTEAFF. In nucleotides, the CDR3 is TGTGCCAGCAGCCCTAACAGTTACACTGAAGCTTTCTTT.